The 16 T cell receptor beta chains presented below share a single source sample, sequenced in a study of graft-versus-host responses after intestinal transplantation. The antigens for these receptors are not known. The assay was immunoSEQ multiplex PCR, and TCRdb's table has in-frame clones only and misses some. This sample has approximately 100,000 clones, with approximately 93% found just once. This specimen consisted of unstimulated CD8+ T cells sorted from spleen or lymph node cells, obtained before intestinal transplant. The source is a human donor who received an intestinal transplant.

The chain links TRBV7-9 to TRBJ2-7; tentatively, D is TRBD1 or TRBD2 (5 bases each). Germline assignment: CDR1 SEHNR and CDR2 FQNEAQ (reference sequence). V lost 5 bases, J lost 3 bases, and 23 bases lay in between. The CDR3 runs 17 residues. The CDR3 region has the DNA TGTGCCAGCAGCGAGGACACACAGGAGGAAAAAATCTACGAGCAGTACTTC. Amino acid sequence: CASSEDTQEEKIYEQYF.

This clone was observed a single time. The chain is built from TRBV19 and TRBJ1-1; 9 nucleotides match TRBD1. V lost 4 bases, J lost 5 bases, and 8 bases stayed unmatched. The CDR3 loop spans 15 amino acids. The V gene's germline CDR1 is LNHDA and CDR2 SQIVND (reference sequence). CDR3 region: CASSTLQGARTEAFF. The DNA for the CDR3 is TGTGCCAGTAGTACCTTACAGGGGGCGCGAACTGAAGCTTTCTTT.

The chain employs TRBV4-2 and TRBJ1-2; D is ambiguous. This CDR3 has 16 amino acids. The germline V gene encodes CDR1 LGHNA and CDR2 YNFKEQ. Trimming pared 0 bases from V and 4 bases from J, leaving 15 bases between. In DNA, the CDR3 is TGTGCCAGCAGCCAAGACAGTGGAGGAGGTCTCTATGGCTACACCTTC. It codes for CASSQDSGGGLYGYTF.

V and J are TRBV7-3 and TRBJ2-3; D call uncertain. V dropped 0 bases and J dropped 4 bases, with 5 bases sitting between them. Germline loops: CDR1 SGHTA, CDR2 FQGTGA. The CDR3 is made up of 13 amino acids. The CDR3 reads CASSLTGPDTQYF. DNA for the CDR3: TGTGCCAGCAGCTTAACGGGCCCAGATACGCAGTATTTT.

The chain combines TRBV27 with TRBJ2-5, with a weak D call TRBD2 (7 bases). Germline values: CDR1 MNHEY, CDR2 SMNVEV (reference sequence). The CDR3 covers 15 residues. Between the trimmed V and J ends, which lost 2 bases and 4 bases, there was a span of 14 bases. CDR3 sequence reads: CASSLGGGHGETQYF. CDR3 in DNA: TGTGCCAGCAGTTTAGGCGGGGGCCATGGAGAGACCCAGTACTTC.

The genes are TRBV6-5 and TRBJ1-4; the D is unclear. The V and J ends lost 5 bases and 3 bases respectively, with 7 bases between them. The germline V gene encodes CDR1 MNHEY and CDR2 SVGAGI. The CDR3 runs 13 residues. CDR3 loop: CASSVGPNEKLFF. As DNA, the CDR3 is TGTGCCAGCAGTGTTGGGCCTAATGAAAAACTGTTTTTT.

The chain couples TRBV18 to TRBJ2-5; 8 bases fit TRBD1. CDR1 is KGHSH and CDR2 is LQKENI in the germline V gene. The CDR3 extends over 15 amino acids. V shed 6 bases, J shed 3 bases, and the junction held 9 bases outside the gene matches. DNA of the CDR3: TGTGCCAGCTCGCTGAGGACAGGGTGGGAAGAGACCCAGTACTTC. Encoded protein: CASSLRTGWEETQYF.

V gene TRBV27 combines with J gene TRBJ1-2; TRBD1 aligns across 8 bases. Trimming took 5 bases from V and 2 from J; bases not matched to a gene: 4. In germline, CDR1 is MNHEY, CDR2 SMNVEV (reference sequence). This CDR3 is built from 14 residues. The CDR3 DNA reads TGTGCCAGCAGTCCGACAGGGGCCAACTATGGCTACACCTTC. Encoded protein: CASSPTGANYGYTF.

Regarding this clone: One junction end disagrees with the germline gene, perhaps due to a read error. The chain has TRBV27 and TRBJ1-3, with 7 bases identical to TRBD1. In germline, CDR1 is MNHEY, CDR2 SMNVEV (reference sequence). The CDR3 loop spans 12 amino acids. In nucleotides, the CDR3 is TGTGCCAGCAGTTTATCGGGGGACAGATGGCATTTT. Protein: CASSLSGDRWHF.

Notes on this clone: Additional DNA sequences in this sample encode the identical CDR3. The gene calls are TRBV9 and TRBJ2-2; D is unclear. The V and J ends lost 0 bases and 4 bases respectively, with 4 bases between them. The CDR3 spans 13 residues. Germline CDR1 reads SGDLS; CDR2 reads YYNGEE. The CDR3 nucleotides read TGTGCCAGCAGCGTAGTCGGCACCGGGGAGCTGTTTTTT. This gives the protein CASSVVGTGELFF.

CDR3 sequence (DNA): TGTGCCTGGAGTAACGAGGGTTCGACAGATACGCAGTATTTT. Residues: CAWSNEGSTDTQYF. The chain recombines TRBV30 with TRBJ2-3, with a possible D match to TRBD2 (5 bases). Germline CDR1 and CDR2: GTSNPN and SVGIG (reference sequence). V was cut by 2 bases and J by 3 bases, with 12 bases left in between. CDR3 length: 14 amino acids. The complete variable domain, with remaining parts taken from reference TRBV30 and TRBJ2-3, reads SQTIHQWPATLVQPVGSPLSLECTVEGTSNPNLYWYRQAAGRGLQLLFYSVGIGQISSEVPQNLSASRPQDRQFILSSKKLLLSDSGFYLCAWSNEGSTDTQYFGPGTRLTVL.

V usage is TRBV5-4 and J usage is TRBJ1-6; TRBD1 matches at 7 bases. The CDR3 runs 16 residues. Germline lookup yields CDR1 SGHNT and CDR2 YYREEE (reference sequence). J lost 4 bases, V lost 0 bases, and 4 bases had no gene match. The chain's CDR3 is CASSLAPGGYNSPLHF. The CDR3 coding sequence is TGTGCCAGCAGCTTGGCCCCAGGGGGGTATAATTCACCCCTCCACTTT.

The V gene is TRBV6-5, the J gene TRBJ1-2; possibly TRBD1 for D (5 bases). CDR1 MNHEY and CDR2 SVGAGI come from the germline V gene. The CDR3 sequence is 15 residues long. Trimming left V 0 bases short and J 8 bases short, with 16 bases between. The CDR3 reads CASSYSKVSGSGYTF. As DNA, the CDR3 is TGTGCCAGCAGTTACTCGAAGGTTTCAGGGAGCGGCTACACCTTC.

The J gene is TRBJ1-1, the V gene TRBV13, with D perhaps matching TRBD1 (5 bases). CDR1 and CDR2 from the germline V gene are PRHDT and FYEKMQ (reference sequence). V was pared by 4 bases and J by 7 bases, with 16 bases between. This CDR3 contains 14 residues. CDR3 loop: CASSSGTGGSEAFF. The CDR3 DNA follows: TGTGCCAGCAGCTCCGGAACAGGTGGGAGTGAAGCTTTCTTT.

The J gene is TRBJ2-7, the V gene TRBV2, with D maybe TRBD1 (6 bases). The germline gives CDR1 SNHLY, CDR2 FYNNEI. The CDR3 totals 13 residues. With 8 bases removed from V and 3 bases from J, the gap between germline ends came to 14 bases. CDR3 DNA: TGTGCCAGCCGTGGTGGGGACAACTACGAGCAGTACTTC. Translating gives CASRGGDNYEQYF.

The chain joins TRBV5-1 to TRBJ2-2; tentative D call: TRBD1 (5 bases). The CDR3 runs to 15 residues. Germline CDR1 SGHRS, CDR2 YFSETQ. The ends were cut back, 4 bases at V and 10 bases at J, with 20 bases in the middle. Written as DNA, the CDR3 is TGCGCCAGCAGCACTAACAGGTCCCCCGTGGAGGAGCTGTTTTTT. Protein product: CASSTNRSPVEELFF.